One sample yielded the 19 T cell receptor beta chains listed below, sequenced in a study of blood T cell repertoires in COVID-19. The protocol was immunoSEQ multiplex PCR, while the TCRdb copy is restricted to in-frame clones and leaves out a portion. The top ten hold roughly 7.9% of the sample, which has about 200,000 clones, roughly 80% seen once. The sample comprised peripheral blood. These receptor sequences come from a woman over 75 with acute or convalescent COVID-19.

The chain is built from TRBV18 and TRBJ2-7, with a weak D call TRBD2 (5 bases). Trimming left V 2 bases short and J 2 bases short, with 10 bases between. The CDR3 is made up of 14 amino acids. The V gene's germline CDR1 is KGHSH and CDR2 LQKENI. CDR3 in DNA: TGTGCCAGCTCACCAAGAGGGCCGGCCTACGAGCAGTACTTC. This codes for CASSPRGPAYEQYF.

The chain links TRBV28 to TRBJ1-1; the D is unclear. The V gene's germline CDR1 is MDHEN and CDR2 SYDVKM. The CDR3 contains 15 residues. Trimming took off 3 bases at V and 3 bases at J, with 14 bases between the two ends. The CDR3 coding sequence is TGTGCCAGCAGTTTTTACCCGGGGTCCGACACTGAAGCTTTCTTT. Protein sequence: CASSFYPGSDTEAFF.

A word on this clone: The same CDR3 also results from other DNA sequences found in this sample. The J gene is TRBJ2-7, the V gene TRBV10-1; 10 nucleotides line up with TRBD1. V shed 4 bases and J 0 bases; nucleotides not matched to a gene: 0. The CDR3 loop spans 14 amino acids. Germline V CDR1 and CDR2: WNHNN, SYGVQD (reference sequence). This CDR3 is CASSGTGGSYEQYF. The DNA for the CDR3 is TGCGCCAGCAGTGGGACAGGGGGCTCCTACGAGCAGTACTTC.

This chain joins TRBV18 and TRBJ2-3; D gene uncertain. Trimming cost V 0 bases and J 4 bases, with 14 bases left between them. CDR3 length: 16 amino acids. Germline V gene sequence: CDR1 KGHSH, CDR2 LQKENI. In DNA, the CDR3 is TGTGCCAGCTCACCACCAATAGGTCAGGTCGCAGATACGCAGTATTTT. Its protein product is CASSPPIGQVADTQYF.

CDR3 coding DNA: TGTGCCAGCAGCCCGGGGCAGGCCGGAGGGGCTTTCTTT. Translated, it gives CASSPGQAGGAFF. The J gene is TRBJ1-1, the V gene TRBV11-3; possibly TRBD1 for D (5 bases). Germline assignment: CDR1 SGHNT and CDR2 YENEEA. Trimming removed 5 bases at V and 11 bases at J, with 18 bases between. The CDR3 length is 13 residues.

The sample holds one count of this clone. The chain combines TRBV6-1 with TRBJ1-3; D remains unclear. The V end lost 0 bases, the J end lost 15 bases, and 9 bases lay between the germline ends. The germline V gene has CDR1 MNHNS and CDR2 SASEGT. This CDR3 has 11 amino acids. The CDR3 loop is CASSEAGRRYF. CDR3 bases: TGTGCCAGCAGTGAAGCGGGCCGTAGATATTTT.

About this clone itself: Other nucleotide sequences from this sample produce the same CDR3. The rearrangement uses TRBV2 and TRBJ1-2; 9 bases align to TRBD1. The CDR3 extends over 14 amino acids. The V and J ends lost 6 bases and 3 bases, in that order; junction bases with no gene match: 5. Germline loops: CDR1 SNHLY, CDR2 FYNNEI. In DNA form, the CDR3 reads TGTGCCAGCAGGGAGAGGACAGGGGACTATGGCTACACCTTC. Translation gives CASRERTGDYGYTF.

The rearrangement uses TRBV25-1 and TRBJ2-1; 14 nucleotides align to TRBD2. Germline CDR1 reads MGHDK; CDR2 reads SYGVNS. V lost 1 base, J lost 8 bases, and 4 bases stayed unmatched. The CDR3 has 16 residues. CDR3 in amino acids: CASSESRLAGGDEQFF. CDR3 DNA: TGTGCCAGCAGTGAATCACGACTAGCGGGAGGGGATGAGCAGTTCTTC.

The genes are TRBV9 and TRBJ1-6, with a weak D call TRBD1 (5 bases). V was shortened by 3 bases and J by 5 bases, with 12 bases between the two germline ends. CDR3 length equals 15 residues. In germline, CDR1 is SGDLS, CDR2 YYNGEE. The CDR3 loop reads CASSAGQANNSPLHF. Here the CDR3 DNA reads TGTGCCAGCAGCGCTGGACAAGCCAATAATTCACCCCTCCACTTT.

This sequence joins TRBV30 and TRBJ1-6; D uncertain. The length of the CDR3 is 17 residues. Between the trimmed V and J ends, which lost 0 bases and 0 bases, there was a span of 12 bases. CDR1 is GTSNPN and CDR2 is SVGIG in the germline V gene (reference sequence). This CDR3 is CAWSVISPGSYNSPLHF. The DNA of the CDR3 is TGTGCCTGGAGTGTAATCAGTCCAGGCTCCTATAATTCACCCCTCCACTTT.

The chain links TRBV14 to TRBJ1-1; tentatively, D is TRBD1 (6 bases). Trimming took 4 bases from V and 6 from J, leaving 12 bases between them. Germline CDR1 and CDR2: SGHDN and FVKESK. The CDR3 runs to 13 residues. CDR3 sequence reads: CASSRDRISEAFF. CDR3 coding DNA: TGTGCCAGCAGCCGAGACAGGATCTCTGAAGCTTTCTTT.

This chain links TRBV5-1 with TRBJ1-1; weak D call: TRBD1 (5 bases). The ends were cut back, 2 bases at V and 0 bases at J, with 8 bases in the middle. CDR1 is SGHRS, CDR2 YFSETQ, per germline. The CDR3 consists of 14 residues. The CDR3 DNA sequence: TGCGCCAGCAGCTTTGGGGGGGTGAACACTGAAGCTTTCTTT. Amino acid sequence: CASSFGGVNTEAFF.

The chain recombines TRBV27 with TRBJ2-2, with TRBD2 matching 14 bases. Germline CDR1 and CDR2: MNHEY and SMNVEV (reference sequence). V lost 5 bases and J lost 4; bases outside the gene matches: 9. The CDR3 is 18 amino acids. The CDR3 DNA is TGTGCCAGCAGTGCGACTAGCGGGAGGGCCCCGGGCACCGGGGAGCTGTTTTTT. This codes for CASSATSGRAPGTGELFF.

This sequence joins TRBV19 and TRBJ2-7; D might be TRBD1 (6 bases). Trimming shortened V by 3 bases and J by 6 bases, and 12 bases separated the two germline ends. Germline lookup yields CDR1 LNHDA and CDR2 SQIVND (reference sequence). The CDR3 is made up of 13 amino acids. CDR3 residues: CASSMSGVGEQYF. The CDR3 bases are TGTGCCAGTAGTATGTCAGGGGTCGGCGAGCAGTACTTC.

This chain links TRBV7-2 with TRBJ1-6; D not resolved. In germline, CDR1 is SGHTA, CDR2 FQGNSA. Trimming removed 5 bases from V and 2 bases from J, with 13 bases in between. This CDR3 contains 16 residues. Here the CDR3 DNA reads TGTGCCAGCAGCCTAAGACGGGGTACCTATAATTCACCCCTCCACTTT. This sequence encodes CASSLRRGTYNSPLHF.

CDR3 amino acids: CASSLGSLSGNTIYF. The CDR3 coding sequence is TGCGCCAGCAGCTTGGGTAGCCTGTCTGGAAACACCATATATTTT. The V call is TRBV5-1, the J call TRBJ1-3; D gene unclear. CDR1 SGHRS and CDR2 YFSETQ come from the germline V gene. Trimming stripped 0 bases from V and 1 base from J, with 8 bases between. This CDR3 contains 15 residues.

This sequence joins TRBV14 and TRBJ1-2, with D tentatively TRBD1 (5 bases). From germline, CDR1 is SGHDN and CDR2 FVKESK. The length of the CDR3 is 14 residues. Between the trimmed V and J ends, which lost 0 bases and 4 bases, there was a span of 9 bases. The CDR3 region has the DNA TGTGCCAGCAGCCAAGACTCCAGGGTCTATGGCTACACCTTC. As protein: CASSQDSRVYGYTF.

The genes are TRBV12-5 and TRBJ1-6, with 7 bases aligning to TRBD1. Germline V lookup: CDR1 LGHNT, CDR2 FRNRAP. V was pared by 0 bases and J by 8 bases, with 25 bases of the junction left unmatched. This CDR3 has 22 amino acids. This chain's CDR3 is CASGLVRGMRDPLSVRDSPLHF. CDR3 in DNA: TGTGCTAGTGGTTTGGTCAGGGGGATGCGGGACCCTCTGTCGGTGCGGGATTCACCCCTCCACTTT. Combining the CDR3 with reference TRBV12-5 and TRBJ1-6 gives the whole variable domain DARVTQTPRHKVTEMGQEVTMRCQPILGHNTVFWYRQTMMQGLELLAYFRNRAPLDDSGMPKDRFSAEMPDATLATLKIQPSEPRDSAVYFCASGLVRGMRDPLSVRDSPLHFGNGTRLTVT.

The V call is TRBV6-5, the J call TRBJ2-7; 8 nucleotides agree with TRBD2. CDR1 MNHEY and CDR2 SVGAGI come from the germline V gene. V was pared by 1 base and J by 5 bases, with 4 bases of the junction left unmatched. This CDR3 is built from 14 residues. The CDR3, as DNA: TGTGCCAGCAGTTACTACCAAGCGGGGGACGAGCAGTACTTC. It codes for CASSYYQAGDEQYF.